This passage covers 15 T cell receptor beta chains from one sample sequenced in a study of neurological immune-mediated disorders. One entry per CDR3 protein results from TCRdb running MiXCR on the 5' RACE reads. The sample has under 45,000 distinct CDR3 sequences; approximately 21% are singletons. Time point of the sample: technical triplicate 3. The sample taken for sequencing was PBMCs. These receptors originate from a man aged 55 to 69 with HTLV-1-associated myelopathy (HAM/TSP).

This clonotype was counted many times. V is TRBV5-1 and J is TRBJ2-7, with 13 bases identical to TRBD2. The V gene end was trimmed by 0 bases and the J gene end by 6 bases; junction bases not matched to a gene: 9. The CDR3 extends over 17 amino acids. Germline lookup yields CDR1 SGHRS and CDR2 YFSETQ. CDR3 bases: TGCGCCAGCAGCTTGGCGGGACTAGCGGGATCCCTGGGCGAGCAGTACTTC. This sequence encodes CASSLAGLAGSLGEQYF. The full variable domain, completed using reference TRBV5-1 and TRBJ2-7, is KAGVTQTPRYLIKTRGQQVTLSCSPISGHRSVSWYQQTPGQGLQFLFEYFSETQRNKGNFPGRFSGRQFSNSRSEMNVSTLELGDSALYLCASSLAGLAGSLGEQYFGPGTRLTVT.

J is TRBJ1-1 and V is TRBV24-1; 7 nucleotides align to TRBD1. CDR3 length equals 15 residues. V gave up 6 bases and J gave up 1 base; unmatched junction bases: 7. Per the germline V gene, CDR1 is KGHDR and CDR2 is SFDVKD. CDR3 in DNA: TGTGCCACCAGTCCCGGACAGGAAGAGAACACTGAAGCTTTCTTT. This codes for CATSPGQEENTEAFF.

This clonotype came up many times. This sequence joins TRBV28 and TRBJ1-6, with TRBD1 as a possible D gene (5 bases). Germline V gene lookup returns CDR1 MDHEN and CDR2 SYDVKM. Trimming shortened V by 5 bases and J by 9 bases, and 14 bases separated the two germline ends. This CDR3 has 14 amino acids. The CDR3 DNA reads as TGTGCCAGCAGTCCGCCGGGACCCTCTTCACCCCTCCACTTT. Protein: CASSPPGPSSPLHF.

This clonotype occurred many times. The V and J genes are TRBV5-1 and TRBJ2-1, with 8 positions matching TRBD1. The germline V gene encodes CDR1 SGHRS and CDR2 YFSETQ. V shed 4 bases and J 3 bases; nucleotides not matched to a gene: 9. This CDR3 is 16 amino acids long. The chain's CDR3 is CASSDPGQGNYNEQFF. CDR3 nucleotide sequence: TGCGCCAGCAGCGACCCTGGACAGGGTAACTACAATGAGCAGTTCTTC.

Concerning this clonotype itself: One junction end disagrees with the germline gene, perhaps due to a read error. V is TRBV4-3 and J is TRBJ2-2; 9 nucleotides line up with TRBD2. Germline loops: CDR1 LGHNA, CDR2 YSLEER. This CDR3 region has 17 residues. CDR3 amino acids: CASSQALASGTAGVLFF. CDR3 nucleotides: TGCGCCAGCAGCCAAGCACTGGCTAGCGGGACCGCCGGGGTGCTGTTTTTT.

The chain is built from TRBV5-1 and TRBJ2-1; 12 nucleotides line up with TRBD1. The V and J ends lost 4 bases and 2 bases, in that order; junction bases with no gene match: 19. The V gene's germline CDR1 is SGHRS and CDR2 YFSETQ. This CDR3 comprises 21 residues. CDR3 nucleotide sequence: TGCGCCAGCAGCCCCCAAATCGGGGACAGGGGGCGAGAGAGGACCTACAATGAGCAGTTCTTC. It translates to CASSPQIGDRGRERTYNEQFF. The full variable domain, its missing parts supplied by reference TRBV5-1 and TRBJ2-1, is KAGVTQTPRYLIKTRGQQVTLSCSPISGHRSVSWYQQTPGQGLQFLFEYFSETQRNKGNFPGRFSGRQFSNSRSEMNVSTLELGDSALYLCASSPQIGDRGRERTYNEQFFGPGTRLTVL.

The rearrangement uses TRBV20-1 and TRBJ1-2; D perhaps matches TRBD1 (5 bases). Germline V gene lookup returns CDR1 DFQATT and CDR2 SNEGSKA (reference sequence). The CDR3 has 15 amino acids. Trimming cost V 6 bases and J 4 bases, with 21 bases left between them. CDR3 bases: TGCAGTGCCGCGAACCTGGACACTCGGCTCTATGGCTACACCTTC. Translating it yields CSAANLDTRLYGYTF.

This chain connects TRBV6-4 to TRBJ2-1; either TRBD1 or TRBD2 may fit D (6 bases each). Trimming took 5 bases from V and 7 from J, leaving 15 bases between them. CDR3 size: 14 residues. Per germline, CDR1 MRHNA and CDR2 SNTAGT. CDR3 DNA sequence: TGTGCCAGCAGTCCAGGGTGGGGGGCAAATGAGCAGTTCTTC. Translated, it gives CASSPGWGANEQFF.

With respect to this clonotype: This may be a read error, as it is one base from a much larger clone. CDR3 protein: CASSGGQGAVEQYF. CDR3 DNA sequence: TGCGCCAGCAGCGGCGGACAGGGGGCGGTTGAGCAGTACTTC. The chain combines TRBV5-1 with TRBJ2-7, with 11 bases fitting TRBD1. The V segment lost 4 bases and the J segment 7 bases; nucleotides outside the gene matches: 7. Germline V gene data show CDR1 as SGHRS and CDR2 as YFSETQ. The CDR3 is 14 amino acids.

J is TRBJ2-7 and V is TRBV20-1, with TRBD2 matching 8 bases. CDR3 length: 16 residues. The J segment lost 5 bases and the V segment lost 0 bases, leaving 12 bases of the junction unmatched. Looked up from germline, CDR1 is DFQATT and CDR2 is SNEGSKA (reference sequence). In nucleotides, the CDR3 is TGCAGTGCTAGAGATGCGGACGACATCGGGAGGGACGAGCAGTACTTC. Encoded protein: CSARDADDIGRDEQYF.

At least ten counts were recorded for this clonotype. The DNA for the CDR3 is TGTGCCAGCAGCCCGCCGGGACAGGGGAGCGAGCAGTACTTC. Protein product: CASSPPGQGSEQYF. This chain joins TRBV7-9 and TRBJ2-7; 10 nucleotides match TRBD1. CDR1 and CDR2 from the germline V gene are SEHNR and FQNEAQ (reference sequence). The V and J ends lost 5 bases and 6 bases, in that order; junction bases with no gene match: 7. This CDR3 region has 14 residues.

This clonotype came up many times. The chain employs TRBV10-3 and TRBJ1-5; D is unclear. Germline V gene lookup returns CDR1 ENHRY and CDR2 SYGVKD. V lost 10 bases and J lost 5, with 21 bases in between. The CDR3 totals 15 residues. CDR3: CATRAAGGADQPQHF. CDR3 DNA sequence: TGTGCCACCCGGGCCGCAGGAGGAGCTGATCAGCCCCAGCATTTT.

This clonotype has a count of ten or more. The chain couples TRBV9 to TRBJ1-4, with 9 positions matching TRBD1. In germline, CDR1 is SGDLS, CDR2 YYNGEE. The CDR3 has 15 residues. With 4 bases clipped from V and 3 bases from J, the junction kept 4 bases outside the gene matches. The CDR3 reads CASSPDRGPNEKLFF. The CDR3 nucleotides are TGTGCCAGCAGCCCGGACAGGGGTCCTAATGAAAAACTGTTTTTT.

This clonotype was recorded many times. The rearrangement uses TRBV7-8 and TRBJ2-2; the match to TRBD2 covers 8 bases. From germline, CDR1 is SGHVS and CDR2 FQNEAQ. This CDR3 region has 16 residues. V dropped 5 bases and J dropped 1; count of bases not matched to a gene: 6. CDR3: CASSPRLAGNTGELFF. CDR3 coding DNA: TGTGCCAGCAGCCCCCGTCTAGCGGGGAACACCGGGGAGCTGTTTTTT.

This clonotype was seen ten or more times. The V gene is TRBV5-1, the J gene TRBJ2-5; 7 nucleotides align to TRBD1. The CDR3 has 14 amino acids. CDR1 is SGHRS and CDR2 is YFSETQ in the germline V gene. The V segment lost 4 bases and the J segment 5 bases; nucleotides outside the gene matches: 8. CDR3 DNA sequence: TGCGCCAGCAGCGTAGACAGGGTGGAGGAGACCCAGTACTTC. This codes for CASSVDRVEETQYF.